This T cell receptor beta chain was recovered during a study of response to subunit inactivated influenza vaccine. The study, taken as a whole, reports: The study's authors posited that every seasonal influenza vaccination enlists few new T cells.

In TCRdb, the RT-PCR reads were re-called with MiXCR into one record per CDR3 protein. The sample includes roughly 700,000 distinct CDR3 sequences, approximately 13% of them seen just once. This CDR3 spans 17 amino acids. Trimming at V came to 6 bases and at J to 0 bases, leaving 8 bases not matched to a gene. In this sample, this clonotype turned up many times. Its antigen is not known. The chain uses TRBV12-3 or TRBV12-4 and TRBJ2-3; 11 nucleotides line up with TRBD1. This receptor was identified in a man aged 45-65 years who received an inactivated influenza vaccine. Sequencing used PBMCs from blood, obtained less than 15 days before vaccination. CDR3 sequence reads: CASSPGQGAYSTDTQYF. DNA for the CDR3: TGTGCCAGCAGCCCCGGACAGGGGGCCTACAGCACAGATACGCAGTATTTT.